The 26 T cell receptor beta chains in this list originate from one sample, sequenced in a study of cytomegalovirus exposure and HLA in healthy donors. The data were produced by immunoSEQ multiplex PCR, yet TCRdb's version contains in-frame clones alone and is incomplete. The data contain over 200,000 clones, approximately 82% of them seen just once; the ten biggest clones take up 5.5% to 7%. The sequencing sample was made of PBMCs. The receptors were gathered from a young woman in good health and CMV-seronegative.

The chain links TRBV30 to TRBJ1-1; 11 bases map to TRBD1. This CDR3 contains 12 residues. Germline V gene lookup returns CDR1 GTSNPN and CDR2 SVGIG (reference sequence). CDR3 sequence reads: CAGGQGVLSAFF. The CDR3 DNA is TGTGCGGGGGGACAGGGGGTCTTGTCGGCTTTCTTT. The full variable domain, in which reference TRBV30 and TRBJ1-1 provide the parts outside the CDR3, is SQTIHQWPATLVQPVGSPLSLECTVEGTSNPNLYWYRQAAGRGLQLLFYSVGIGQISSEVPQNLSASRPQDRQFILSSKKLLLSDSGFYLCAGGQGVLSAFFGQGTRLTVV.

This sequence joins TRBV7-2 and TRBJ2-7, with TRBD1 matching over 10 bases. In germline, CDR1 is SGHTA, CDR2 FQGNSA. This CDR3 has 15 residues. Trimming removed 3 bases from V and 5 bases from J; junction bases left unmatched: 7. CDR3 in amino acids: CASSFRDRGFNEQYF. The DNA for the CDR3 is TGTGCCAGCAGCTTCCGGGACAGGGGTTTTAACGAGCAGTACTTC.

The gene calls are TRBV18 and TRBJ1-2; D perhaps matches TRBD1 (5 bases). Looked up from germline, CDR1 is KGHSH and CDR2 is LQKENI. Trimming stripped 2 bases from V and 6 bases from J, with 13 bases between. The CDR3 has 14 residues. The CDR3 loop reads CASSPFEGTDGYTF. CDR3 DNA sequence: TGTGCCAGCTCACCATTCGAGGGGACCGATGGCTACACCTTC.

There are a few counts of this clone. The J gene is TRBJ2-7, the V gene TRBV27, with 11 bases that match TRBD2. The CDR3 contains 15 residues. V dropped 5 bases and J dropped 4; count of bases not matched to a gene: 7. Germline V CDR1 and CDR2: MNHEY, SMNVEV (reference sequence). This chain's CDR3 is CASSATSGVVYEQYF. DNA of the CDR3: TGTGCCAGCAGTGCGACTAGCGGGGTGGTATACGAGCAGTACTTC.

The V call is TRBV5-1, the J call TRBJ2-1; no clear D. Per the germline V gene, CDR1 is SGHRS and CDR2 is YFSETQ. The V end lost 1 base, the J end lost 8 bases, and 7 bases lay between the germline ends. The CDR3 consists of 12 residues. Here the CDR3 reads CASSLTLDEQFF. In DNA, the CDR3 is TGCGCCAGCAGCTTGACGCTTGATGAGCAGTTCTTC.

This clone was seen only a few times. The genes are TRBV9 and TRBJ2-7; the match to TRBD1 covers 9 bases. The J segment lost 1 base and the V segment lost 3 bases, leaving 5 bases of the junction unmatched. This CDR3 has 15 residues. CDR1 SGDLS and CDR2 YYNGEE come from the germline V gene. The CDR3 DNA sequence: TGTGCCAGCAGCGCGGACAGGGGTACTTCCTACGAGCAGTACTTC. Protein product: CASSADRGTSYEQYF.

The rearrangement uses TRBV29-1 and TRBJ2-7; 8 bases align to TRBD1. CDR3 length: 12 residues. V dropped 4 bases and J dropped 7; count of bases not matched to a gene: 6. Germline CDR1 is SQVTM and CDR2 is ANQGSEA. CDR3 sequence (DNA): TGCAGCGTTGTTCAGGGGGCTGGTGAGCAGTACTTC. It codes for CSVVQGAGEQYF.

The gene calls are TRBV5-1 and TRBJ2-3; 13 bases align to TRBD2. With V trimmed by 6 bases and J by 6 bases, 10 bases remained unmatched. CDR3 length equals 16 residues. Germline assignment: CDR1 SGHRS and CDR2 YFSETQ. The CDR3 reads CASTVGTSGTGDTQYF. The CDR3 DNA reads TGCGCCAGCACCGTGGGGACTAGCGGGACTGGGGATACGCAGTATTTT.

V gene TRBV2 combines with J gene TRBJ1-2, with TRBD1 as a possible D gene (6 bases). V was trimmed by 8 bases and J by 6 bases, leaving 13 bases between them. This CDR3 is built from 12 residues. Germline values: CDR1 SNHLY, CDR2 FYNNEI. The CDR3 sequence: CASSGGRDGYTF. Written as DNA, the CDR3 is TGTGCCAGCTCGGGGGGGCGTGATGGCTACACCTTC.

In DNA form, the CDR3 reads TGTGCCAGCTCACCACGGGGGGATGAGACCCAGTACTTC. As protein: CASSPRGDETQYF. The gene calls are TRBV18 and TRBJ2-5, with D maybe TRBD2 (6 bases). Germline CDR1 is KGHSH and CDR2 is LQKENI. The V gene lost 1 base and the J gene lost 5 bases, with 8 bases spanning the gap. There are 13 residues in the CDR3.

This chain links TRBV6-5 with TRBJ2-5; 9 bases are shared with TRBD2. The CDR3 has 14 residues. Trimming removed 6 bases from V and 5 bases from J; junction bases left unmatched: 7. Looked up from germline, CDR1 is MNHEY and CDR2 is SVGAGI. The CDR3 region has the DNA TGTGCCAGCAGGGCTGGGACTAGCACGGAGACCCAGTACTTC. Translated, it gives CASRAGTSTETQYF.

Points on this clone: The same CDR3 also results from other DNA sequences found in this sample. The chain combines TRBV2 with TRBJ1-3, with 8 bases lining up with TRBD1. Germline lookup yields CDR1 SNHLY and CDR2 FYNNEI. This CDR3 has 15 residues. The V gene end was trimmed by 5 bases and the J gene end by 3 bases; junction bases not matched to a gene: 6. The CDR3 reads CASSPTGGSGNTIYF. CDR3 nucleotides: TGTGCCAGCAGTCCTACAGGGGGAAGTGGAAACACCATATATTTT.

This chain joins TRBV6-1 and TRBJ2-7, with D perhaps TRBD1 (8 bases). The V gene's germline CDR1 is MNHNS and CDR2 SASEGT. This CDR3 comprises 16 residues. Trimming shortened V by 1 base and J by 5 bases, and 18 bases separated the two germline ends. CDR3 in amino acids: CASSEGTGRGQNEQYF. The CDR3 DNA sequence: TGTGCCAGCAGTGAAGGGACAGGGAGGGGCCAGAACGAGCAGTACTTC.

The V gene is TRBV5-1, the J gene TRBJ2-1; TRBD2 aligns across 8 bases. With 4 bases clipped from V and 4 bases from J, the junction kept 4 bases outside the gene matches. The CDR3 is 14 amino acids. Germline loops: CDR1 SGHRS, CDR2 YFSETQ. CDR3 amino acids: CASSRGGAYNEQFF. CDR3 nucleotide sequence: TGCGCCAGCAGCCGGGGGGGCGCTTACAATGAGCAGTTCTTC.

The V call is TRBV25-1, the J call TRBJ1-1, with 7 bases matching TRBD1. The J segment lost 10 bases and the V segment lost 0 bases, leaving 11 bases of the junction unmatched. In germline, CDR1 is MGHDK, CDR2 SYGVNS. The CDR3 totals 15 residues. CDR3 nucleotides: TGTGCCAGCAGTGAATACCTCGACAGGGTTTCCAGAGCTTTCTTT. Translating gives CASSEYLDRVSRAFF.

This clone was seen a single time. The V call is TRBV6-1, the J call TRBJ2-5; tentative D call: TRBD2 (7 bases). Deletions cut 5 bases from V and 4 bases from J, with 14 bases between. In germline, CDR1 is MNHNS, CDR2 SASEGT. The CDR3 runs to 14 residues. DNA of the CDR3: TGTGCCAGCAGTACCCAGGGAGGGGGAGAGACCCAGTACTTC. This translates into CASSTQGGGETQYF.

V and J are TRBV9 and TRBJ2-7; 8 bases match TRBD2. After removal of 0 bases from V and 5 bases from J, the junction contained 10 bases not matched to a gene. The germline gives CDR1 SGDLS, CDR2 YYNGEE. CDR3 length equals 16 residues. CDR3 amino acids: CASSVGAGDALNEQYF. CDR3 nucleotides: TGTGCCAGCAGCGTAGGAGCGGGGGACGCCTTAAACGAGCAGTACTTC.

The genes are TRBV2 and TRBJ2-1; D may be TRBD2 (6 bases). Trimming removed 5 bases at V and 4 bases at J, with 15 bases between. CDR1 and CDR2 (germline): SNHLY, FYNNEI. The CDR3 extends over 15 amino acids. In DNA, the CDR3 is TGTGCCAGCAGTTCAGTGGCGGGGAATTACAATGAGCAGTTCTTC. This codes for CASSSVAGNYNEQFF.

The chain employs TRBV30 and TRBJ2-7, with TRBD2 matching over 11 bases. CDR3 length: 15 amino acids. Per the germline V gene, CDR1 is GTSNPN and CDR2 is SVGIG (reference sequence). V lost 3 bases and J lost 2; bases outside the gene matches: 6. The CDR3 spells CAWSGTSGVPYEQYF. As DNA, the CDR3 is TGTGCCTGGAGCGGGACTAGCGGTGTTCCCTACGAGCAGTACTTC.

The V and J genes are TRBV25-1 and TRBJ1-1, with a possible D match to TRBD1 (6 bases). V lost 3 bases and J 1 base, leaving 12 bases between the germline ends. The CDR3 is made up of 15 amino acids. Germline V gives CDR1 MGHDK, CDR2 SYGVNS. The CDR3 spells CASSDITGTNTEAFF. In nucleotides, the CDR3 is TGTGCCAGCAGTGATATAACAGGGACGAACACTGAAGCTTTCTTT. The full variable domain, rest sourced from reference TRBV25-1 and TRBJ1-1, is EADIYQTPRYLVIGTGKKITLECSQTMGHDKMYWYQQDPGMELHLIHYSYGVNSTEKGDLSSESTVSRIRTEHFPLTLESARPSHTSQYLCASSDITGTNTEAFFGQGTRLTVV.

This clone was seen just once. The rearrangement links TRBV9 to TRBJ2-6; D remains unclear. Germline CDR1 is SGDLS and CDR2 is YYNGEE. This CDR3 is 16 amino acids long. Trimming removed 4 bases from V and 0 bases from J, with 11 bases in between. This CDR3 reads CASSLRRISGANVLTF. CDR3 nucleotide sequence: TGTGCCAGCAGCCTGCGACGGATCTCTGGGGCCAACGTCCTGACTTTC.

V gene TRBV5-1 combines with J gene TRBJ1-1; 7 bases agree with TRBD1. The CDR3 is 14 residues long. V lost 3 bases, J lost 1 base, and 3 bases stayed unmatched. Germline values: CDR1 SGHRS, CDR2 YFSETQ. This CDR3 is CASSSQGGNTEAFF. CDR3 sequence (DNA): TGCGCCAGCAGCTCCCAGGGGGGGAACACTGAAGCTTTCTTT.

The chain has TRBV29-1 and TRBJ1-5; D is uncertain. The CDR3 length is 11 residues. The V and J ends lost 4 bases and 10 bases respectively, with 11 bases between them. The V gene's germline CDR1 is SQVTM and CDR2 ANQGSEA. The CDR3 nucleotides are TGCAGCGTTGGAGATAAGGGCCCCCAGCATTTT. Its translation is CSVGDKGPQHF.

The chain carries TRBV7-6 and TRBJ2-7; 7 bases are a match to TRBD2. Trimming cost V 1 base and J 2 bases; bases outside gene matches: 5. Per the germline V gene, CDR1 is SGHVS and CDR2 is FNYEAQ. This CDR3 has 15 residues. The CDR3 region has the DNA TGTGCCAGCAGCTTAGACGGGACTACCCCCTACGAGCAGTACTTC. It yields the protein CASSLDGTTPYEQYF.

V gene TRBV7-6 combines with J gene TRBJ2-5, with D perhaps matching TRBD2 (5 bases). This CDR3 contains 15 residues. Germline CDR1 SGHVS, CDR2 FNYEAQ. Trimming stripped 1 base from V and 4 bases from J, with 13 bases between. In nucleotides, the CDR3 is TGTGCCAGCAGCTTAGGCCTAGCTATAGGAGAGACCCAGTACTTC. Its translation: CASSLGLAIGETQYF.

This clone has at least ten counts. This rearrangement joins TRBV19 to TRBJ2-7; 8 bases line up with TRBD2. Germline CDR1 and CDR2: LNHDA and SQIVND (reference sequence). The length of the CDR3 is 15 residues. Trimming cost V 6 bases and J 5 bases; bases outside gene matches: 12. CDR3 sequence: CASSTTREGRHEQYF. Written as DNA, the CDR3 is TGTGCCAGTAGCACCACACGGGAGGGCCGTCACGAGCAGTACTTC. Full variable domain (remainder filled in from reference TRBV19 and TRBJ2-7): DGGITQSPKYLFRKEGQNVTLSCEQNLNHDAMYWYRQDPGQGLRLIYYSQIVNDFQKGDIAEGYSVSREKKESFPLTVTSAQKNPTAFYLCASSTTREGRHEQYFGPGTRLTVT.